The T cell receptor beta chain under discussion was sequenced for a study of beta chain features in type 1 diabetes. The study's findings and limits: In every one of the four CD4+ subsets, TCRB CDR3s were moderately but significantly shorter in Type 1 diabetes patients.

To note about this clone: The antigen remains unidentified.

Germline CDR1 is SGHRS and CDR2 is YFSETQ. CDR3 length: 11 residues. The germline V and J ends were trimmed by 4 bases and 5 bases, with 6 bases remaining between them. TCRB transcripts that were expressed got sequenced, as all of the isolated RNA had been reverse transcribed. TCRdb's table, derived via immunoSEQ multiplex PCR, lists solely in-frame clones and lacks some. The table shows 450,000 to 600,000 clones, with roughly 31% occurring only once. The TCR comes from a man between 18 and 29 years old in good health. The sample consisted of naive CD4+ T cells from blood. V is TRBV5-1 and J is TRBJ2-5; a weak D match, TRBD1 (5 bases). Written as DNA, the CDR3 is TGCGCCAGCAGCCCAGGGGAGACCCAGTACTTC. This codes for CASSPGETQYF.